This T cell receptor (beta chain) was profiled in a study of blood T cell repertoires in COVID-19. This table comes from immunoSEQ multiplex PCR, and its TCRdb copy is limited to in-frame clones, with some not included. The data show roughly 250,000 clones, approximately 85% seen once. V was pared by 1 base and J by 2 bases, with 6 bases between. The CDR3 is made up of 15 amino acids. Germline V gene data show CDR1 as LGHDT and CDR2 as YNNKEL (reference sequence). The chain carries TRBV3-1 (or the pseudogene TRBV3-2) and TRBJ1-6; no reliable D call. The sequence was obtained from a woman between 50 and 59 years old who had recovered from COVID-19. Sequenced sample: PBMCs or T cells enriched from blood (not recorded which). CDR3 residues: CASSQAYPYNSPLHF. The CDR3 coding sequence is TGTGCCAGCAGCCAAGCCTACCCCTATAATTCACCCCTCCACTTT.